Following are 16 T cell receptor beta chains from one sample sequenced in a study of T cell responses to AZD1222 COVID-19 vaccine. Sequenced by immunoSEQ multiplex PCR; TCRdb stores in-frame clones only, minus some. The repertoire holds just under 35,000 clones, with approximately 86% as singletons. The starting material was peripheral blood, obtained on day 0 of AZD1222 vaccination. Receptors were obtained from an adult in good health.

The CDR3 spells CASSEAGRTDTQYF. In DNA form, the CDR3 reads TGCGCCAGCAGTGAGGCGGGGCGCACAGATACGCAGTATTTT. The chain couples TRBV5-1 to TRBJ2-3; D is perhaps TRBD2 (6 bases). The length of the CDR3 is 14 residues. Germline CDR1 reads SGHRS; CDR2 reads YFSETQ. V dropped 5 bases and J dropped 1 base, with 11 bases sitting between them.

The chain employs TRBV30 and TRBJ1-5; 8 bases align to TRBD1. Germline trimming cut 3 bases from V and 2 bases from J; bases unmatched to any gene: 9. This CDR3 is 16 amino acids long. Germline CDR1 and CDR2: GTSNPN and SVGIG (reference sequence). CDR3: CAWSLSGGSGNQPQHF. DNA of the CDR3: TGTGCCTGGAGCCTGTCAGGGGGCTCGGGCAATCAGCCCCAGCATTTT.

This sequence joins TRBV7-2 and TRBJ2-7; D might be TRBD2 (5 bases). The CDR3 runs 12 residues. Germline V gives CDR1 SGHTA, CDR2 FQGNSA. V lost 4 bases and J 4 bases, leaving 8 bases between the germline ends. The chain's CDR3 is CASSSGYYEQYF. The CDR3 DNA reads as TGTGCCAGCAGCTCGGGGTATTACGAGCAGTACTTC.

This clone showed up just a few times. The V gene is TRBV11-1, the J gene TRBJ2-2; D is undetermined. CDR1 and CDR2 (germline): SGHAT, FQDESV (reference sequence). The length of the CDR3 is 13 residues. The V end lost 5 bases, the J end lost 5 bases, and 9 bases lay between the germline ends. The CDR3 is CASSLYRTGELFF. The DNA of the CDR3 is TGTGCCAGCAGCCTTTATAGGACCGGGGAGCTGTTTTTT.

CDR3 region: CASSYRFEDGETQYF. Written as DNA, the CDR3 is TGTGCCAGCAGTTACCGGTTTGAGGATGGGGAGACCCAGTACTTC. The chain carries TRBV6-2 or TRBV6-3 and TRBJ2-5; D gene uncertain. Trimming pared 2 bases from V and 5 bases from J, leaving 15 bases between. The CDR3 length is 15 residues. CDR1 and CDR2 from the germline V gene are MNHEY and SVGEGT.

This chain links TRBV5-4 with TRBJ2-3; a possible D gene is TRBD1 (6 bases). The CDR3 covers 15 residues. V shed 4 bases and J shed 6 bases, with 18 bases lying between them. Germline lookup yields CDR1 SGHNT and CDR2 YYREEE (reference sequence). CDR3 sequence: CASSQGRSFADTQYF. The CDR3 nucleotides read TGTGCCAGCAGCCAGGGGCGGAGCTTCGCGGATACGCAGTATTTT.

The chain carries TRBV19 and TRBJ2-5; 10 positions match TRBD2. The V gene end was trimmed by 4 bases and the J gene end by 1 base; junction bases not matched to a gene: 3. The CDR3 consists of 15 residues. CDR1 LNHDA and CDR2 SQIVND come from the germline V gene (reference sequence). The chain's CDR3 is CASSKAGGRQETQYF. The CDR3 DNA is TGTGCCAGTAGTAAAGCGGGGGGGCGCCAAGAGACCCAGTACTTC. Full variable domain (remainder filled in from reference TRBV19 and TRBJ2-5): DGGITQSPKYLFRKEGQNVTLSCEQNLNHDAMYWYRQDPGQGLRLIYYSQIVNDFQKGDIAEGYSVSREKKESFPLTVTSAQKNPTAFYLCASSKAGGRQETQYFGPGTRLLVL.

The V call is TRBV19, the J call TRBJ2-7; the D gene is possibly TRBD1 (6 bases). The CDR3 consists of 14 residues. CDR1 is LNHDA and CDR2 is SQIVND in the germline V gene (reference sequence). The germline V and J ends were trimmed by 6 bases and 0 bases, with 12 bases remaining between them. CDR3 in amino acids: CASSFGRGSYEQYF. The CDR3 DNA sequence: TGTGCCAGTAGCTTTGGCAGGGGCTCCTACGAGCAGTACTTC.

V usage is TRBV24-1 and J usage is TRBJ2-3; either TRBD1 or TRBD2 may fit D (6 bases each). CDR3 length equals 15 residues. The germline V gene has CDR1 KGHDR and CDR2 SFDVKD. V lost 4 bases, J lost 4 bases, and 14 bases lay in between. In DNA, the CDR3 is TGTGCCACCAGTGAAGGACAGCGGGTCCCAGATACGCAGTATTTT. Translation gives CATSEGQRVPDTQYF.

V gene TRBV5-5 combines with J gene TRBJ2-2; maybe TRBD1 (6 bases). The germline V gene encodes CDR1 SGHKS and CDR2 YYEKEE (reference sequence). CDR3 length: 16 residues. The V end was cut by 6 bases, the J end by 2 bases, with 17 bases between. As DNA, the CDR3 is TGTGCCAGCAACCTCATGGGACAAAGAAACACCGGGGAGCTGTTTTTT. This translates into CASNLMGQRNTGELFF.

The rearrangement links TRBV7-9 to TRBJ2-5; D is undetermined. CDR3 length equals 10 residues. Germline V gene sequence: CDR1 SEHNR, CDR2 FQNEAQ (reference sequence). Trimming removed 6 bases at V and 3 bases at J, with 2 bases between. Here the CDR3 reads CASSEETQYF. In nucleotides, the CDR3 is TGTGCCAGCAGTGAAGAGACCCAGTACTTC.

This clone was detected only once. The rearrangement uses TRBV5-1 and TRBJ2-3, with 9 bases matching TRBD2. From germline, CDR1 is SGHRS and CDR2 YFSETQ. Losses at the gene ends were 3 bases for V and 4 bases for J; bases not matched to a gene: 15. CDR3 length equals 18 residues. DNA for the CDR3: TGCGCCAGCAGCTCGATTAGCGGGAGTGGTTTTTGGGCAGATACGCAGTATTTT. This translates into CASSSISGSGFWADTQYF.

The V call is TRBV11-2, the J call TRBJ1-1; a possible D gene is TRBD1 (5 bases). Trimming pared 0 bases from V and 5 bases from J, leaving 13 bases between. CDR1 is SGHAT, CDR2 FQNNGV, per germline. The CDR3 is made up of 15 amino acids. The CDR3 here is CASSLDLGVGTEAFF. The CDR3 DNA follows: TGTGCCAGCAGCTTAGATCTAGGGGTTGGAACTGAAGCTTTCTTT.

This clone was observed once. The chain has TRBV28 and TRBJ2-1, with a tentative D call TRBD2 (6 bases). The CDR3 loop spans 18 amino acids. Per the germline V gene, CDR1 is MDHEN and CDR2 is SYDVKM. The V and J ends lost 1 base and 5 bases respectively, with 21 bases between them. Here the CDR3 reads CASSLSRGLGSTDNEQFF. CDR3 sequence (DNA): TGTGCCAGCAGTTTATCGCGGGGATTGGGGTCTACGGACAATGAGCAGTTCTTC. The whole variable domain, filled in from reference TRBV28 and TRBJ2-1, reads DVKVTQSSRYLVKRTGEKVFLECVQDMDHENMFWYRQDPGLGLRLIYFSYDVKMKEKGDIPEGYSVSREKKERFSLILESASTNQTSMYLCASSLSRGLGSTDNEQFFGPGTRLTVL.

The chain carries TRBV7-9 and TRBJ2-1, with 8 nucleotides matching TRBD1. The V gene end was trimmed by 5 bases and the J gene end by 9 bases; junction bases not matched to a gene: 15. The CDR3 totals 16 residues. Per the germline V gene, CDR1 is SEHNR and CDR2 is FQNEAQ (reference sequence). CDR3 nucleotides: TGTGCCAGCAGCGCCCGGACAGGGTGGGGACTCGGTGAGCAGTTCTTC. Protein sequence: CASSARTGWGLGEQFF.

The chain is built from TRBV7-2 and TRBJ1-1, with D hard to call. V was shortened by 5 bases and J by 1 base, with 8 bases between the two germline ends. CDR3 size: 13 residues. Per the germline V gene, CDR1 is SGHTA and CDR2 is FQGNSA. CDR3 DNA sequence: TGTGCCAGCAGCCTGGACCGGAACACTGAAGCTTTCTTT. Translated: CASSLDRNTEAFF.